Below, 8 T cell receptor beta chains from the same sample are listed, as sequenced in a study of metastatic and nonmetastatic thyroid tumors. Among the patients, none had received any treatment before thyroid surgery. TCRdb re-called the PCR reads with MiXCR. The sample yields more than 40,000 clones, 15% to 20% seen once. Sequenced sample: blood. The source is a female donor with papillary thyroid cancer or a benign thyroid nodule (not recorded which). Some clones in this sample may be carry-over from other donors' samples.

The rearrangement links TRBV27 to TRBJ1-6; possible D gene TRBD1, 5 bases. CDR1 is MNHEY and CDR2 is SMNVEV in the germline V gene (reference sequence). The V gene lost 2 bases and the J gene lost 6 bases, with 11 bases spanning the gap. The CDR3 runs to 15 residues. CDR3 DNA sequence: TGTGCCAGCAGTTTAGCGGGGGGATTTAATTCACCCCTCCACTTT. Translating it yields CASSLAGGFNSPLHF.

A few counts support this clone. The chain has TRBV12-3 or TRBV12-4 and TRBJ2-1, with D uncertain. V was cut by 6 bases and J by 8 bases, with 11 bases left in between. CDR3 length: 12 amino acids. DNA of the CDR3: TGTGCCAGCAGCCCCCCGGTTTATGAGCAGTTCTTC. This sequence encodes CASSPPVYEQFF.

Many counts were recorded for this clone. The J gene is TRBJ2-2, the V gene TRBV12-3 or TRBV12-4, with D maybe TRBD2 (5 bases). Trimming pared 0 bases from V and 3 bases from J, leaving 5 bases between. This CDR3 spans 14 amino acids. The chain's CDR3 is CASSLARDTGELFF. In nucleotides, the CDR3 is TGTGCCAGCAGTTTAGCGCGGGACACCGGGGAGCTGTTTTTT.

This clone was seen ten or more times. One end of the junction is discordant with germline, which a read error may explain. The chain employs TRBV7-7 and TRBJ2-3, with 8 bases matching TRBD2. The CDR3 runs to 15 residues. Looked up from germline, CDR1 is SSHAT and CDR2 is FNYEAQ (reference sequence). The CDR3 sequence: CASSPLAGSTDTQYF. The DNA for the CDR3 is TGTGCTAGCAGCCCCCTAGCGGGTTCCACAGATACGCAGTATTTT. The full variable domain, with the rest looked up from reference TRBV7-7 and TRBJ2-3, is GAGVSQSPRYKVTKRGQDVTLRCDPISSHATLYWYQQALGQGPEFLTYFNYEAQPDKSGLPSDRFSAERPEGSISTLTIQRTEQRDSAMYRCASSPLAGSTDTQYFGPGTRLTVL.

This clone has ten or more counts. The CDR3, as DNA: TGTGCCAGCAGAGCCCAGAACAGATTTGAGCAGTTCTTC. Translating it yields CASRAQNRFEQFF. The J gene is TRBJ2-1, the V gene TRBV6-1; D unresolved. CDR1 and CDR2 (germline): MNHNS, SASEGT. The V end lost 6 bases, the J end lost 9 bases, and 15 bases lay between the germline ends. The CDR3 is 13 residues long.

This clone was counted many times. The chain links TRBV12-3 or TRBV12-4 to TRBJ1-1; D uncertain. The CDR3 is 15 residues long. Trimming stripped 1 base from V and 1 base from J, with 10 bases between. The CDR3 DNA follows: TGTGCCAGCAGTTTAGAGGGATCACAGAACACTGAAGCTTTCTTT. This codes for CASSLEGSQNTEAFF.

This clone was seen a handful of times. The CDR3: CASSVAGMGSYNEQFF. The CDR3 nucleotides read TGTGCCAGCAGTGTGGCTGGGATGGGGTCCTACAATGAGCAGTTCTTC. V and J are TRBV6-1 and TRBJ2-1; D unclear. This CDR3 has 16 amino acids. The germline V and J ends were trimmed by 4 bases and 1 base, with 14 bases remaining between them. Germline V lookup: CDR1 MNHNS, CDR2 SASEGT.

This chain links TRBV2 with TRBJ2-1; either TRBD1 or TRBD2 may fit D (6 bases each). Germline-derived CDR1 and CDR2 are SNHLY and FYNNEI. Trimming removed 6 bases at V and 0 bases at J, with 21 bases between. The CDR3 has 18 amino acids. DNA for the CDR3: TGTGCCAGCAGCCCGGGACACCCGGGAGATAGCTCCTACAATGAGCAGTTCTTC. Translating it yields CASSPGHPGDSSYNEQFF.